Below are 14 T cell receptor beta chains sequenced from a single sample in a study of blood T cell repertoires in COVID-19. Produced via immunoSEQ multiplex PCR; TCRdb's table is partial and in-frame only. The table records 180,000 or so clones, about 87% of them present only once. Input material: peripheral blood. The receptors shown here come from a man in his forties with active or convalescent COVID-19.

This clone was picked up a small number of times. This chain joins TRBV5-1 and TRBJ1-1; D ambiguous. Germline loops: CDR1 SGHRS, CDR2 YFSETQ. The length of the CDR3 is 13 residues. V was clipped by 0 bases and J by 6 bases, with 9 bases between them. The CDR3 coding sequence is TGCGCCAGCAGCTTGGATGGCAGTTCTGAAGCTTTCTTT. This sequence encodes CASSLDGSSEAFF. Full variable domain (rest looked up from reference TRBV5-1 and TRBJ1-1): KAGVTQTPRYLIKTRGQQVTLSCSPISGHRSVSWYQQTPGQGLQFLFEYFSETQRNKGNFPGRFSGRQFSNSRSEMNVSTLELGDSALYLCASSLDGSSEAFFGQGTRLTVV.

The rearrangement links TRBV12-3 or TRBV12-4 to TRBJ2-3; D is undetermined. This CDR3 is 11 amino acids long. The V gene lost 1 base and the J gene lost 7 bases, with 3 bases spanning the gap. CDR3 amino acids: CASSLEHTQYF. For the CDR3, the DNA is TGTGCCAGCAGTTTAGAGCATACGCAGTATTTT.

This chain uses TRBV27 with TRBJ1-2, with 8 nucleotides matching TRBD1. CDR1 and CDR2 from the germline V gene are MNHEY and SMNVEV (reference sequence). The CDR3 sequence is 16 residues long. V lost 7 bases, J lost 6 bases, and 16 bases stayed unmatched. The CDR3 reads CASTSIGDRPVHGYTF. In DNA form, the CDR3 reads TGTGCCAGCACCTCGATCGGGGACAGGCCGGTACATGGCTACACCTTC.

The chain recombines TRBV6-5 with TRBJ1-5; 7 positions agree with TRBD1. Looked up from germline, CDR1 is MNHEY and CDR2 is SVGAGI. Trimming removed 6 bases from V and 1 base from J; junction bases left unmatched: 3. The CDR3 contains 14 residues. The CDR3 reads CASSRGQSNQPQHF. The CDR3 nucleotides read TGTGCCAGCAGCCGGGGACAGAGCAATCAGCCCCAGCATTTT.

V is TRBV12-5 and J is TRBJ1-5; 8 bases agree with TRBD1. CDR3 size: 15 residues. CDR1 and CDR2 (germline): LGHNT, FRNRAP. Trimming cost V 1 base and J 6 bases; bases outside gene matches: 5. The CDR3 DNA is TGTGCTAGTGGTTTGGGGACAGGGAATGGTCAGCCCCAGCATTTT. Its translation is CASGLGTGNGQPQHF. The full variable domain, rest sourced from reference TRBV12-5 and TRBJ1-5, is DARVTQTPRHKVTEMGQEVTMRCQPILGHNTVFWYRQTMMQGLELLAYFRNRAPLDDSGMPKDRFSAEMPDATLATLKIQPSEPRDSAVYFCASGLGTGNGQPQHFGDGTRLSIL.

The chain has TRBV6-5 and TRBJ2-1; 7 bases map to TRBD2. The CDR3 consists of 16 residues. CDR1 MNHEY and CDR2 SVGAGI come from the germline V gene. V shed 0 bases, J shed 7 bases, and the junction held 9 bases outside the gene matches. The CDR3 region has the DNA TGTGCCAGCAGTTACTCGGGTGGGGCCGGGGGGAATGAGCAGTTCTTC. Translated, it gives CASSYSGGAGGNEQFF.

This chain connects TRBV28 to TRBJ1-2, with TRBD1 identical over 9 bases. The germline V gene has CDR1 MDHEN and CDR2 SYDVKM. J lost 7 bases, V lost 10 bases, and 10 bases had no gene match. This CDR3 spans 13 amino acids. The CDR3 loop is CAIGLQGARGYTF. The CDR3 DNA reads TGTGCCATAGGGTTACAGGGGGCGCGTGGCTACACCTTC.

The V and J genes are TRBV6-5 and TRBJ2-2; 7 bases fit TRBD1. Germline lookup yields CDR1 MNHEY and CDR2 SVGAGI. The CDR3 is 15 residues long. After removal of 2 bases from V and 0 bases from J, the junction contained 0 bases not matched to a gene. The CDR3 is CASSYGTANTGELFF. CDR3 sequence (DNA): TGTGCCAGCAGTTACGGGACAGCGAACACCGGGGAGCTGTTTTTT.

The chain employs TRBV6-5 and TRBJ2-1; weak D call: TRBD1 (5 bases). This CDR3 is built from 13 residues. V was pared by 2 bases and J by 6 bases, with 8 bases between. Looked up from germline, CDR1 is MNHEY and CDR2 is SVGAGI. CDR3 bases: TGTGCCAGCAGTTACAGGGGTAGCAATGAGCAGTTCTTC. Translation gives CASSYRGSNEQFF.

DNA for the CDR3: TGTGCCAGCAGCCTCGGGACAGGCTATGGCTACACCTTC. Amino acid sequence: CASSLGTGYGYTF. The chain employs TRBV6-5 and TRBJ1-2; 8 positions agree with TRBD1. CDR1 is MNHEY and CDR2 is SVGAGI in the germline V gene. Germline trimming cut 6 bases from V and 4 bases from J; bases unmatched to any gene: 4. The CDR3 consists of 13 residues.

This clone was seen only a few times. This sequence joins TRBV5-5 and TRBJ1-2, with 10 bases fitting TRBD1. Losses at the gene ends were 4 bases for V and 3 bases for J; bases not matched to a gene: 6. Germline V gives CDR1 SGHKS, CDR2 YYEKEE (reference sequence). This CDR3 has 15 amino acids. The CDR3 nucleotides read TGTGCCAGCAGCCCCGACAGGGGGCGCTACTATGGCTACACCTTC. Protein sequence: CASSPDRGRYYGYTF.

The chain employs TRBV7-9 and TRBJ1-4; 8 nucleotides align to TRBD1. Germline CDR1 reads SEHNR; CDR2 reads FQNEAQ (reference sequence). The CDR3 covers 16 residues. V dropped 5 bases and J dropped 0; count of bases not matched to a gene: 5. CDR3 nucleotide sequence: TGTGCCAGCAGCAGAGACAGGGGTGCAACTAATGAAAAACTGTTTTTT. Protein sequence: CASSRDRGATNEKLFF. The whole variable domain, filled in from reference TRBV7-9 and TRBJ1-4, reads DTGVSQNPRHKITKRGQNVTFRCDPISEHNRLYWYRQTLGQGPEFLTYFQNEAQLEKSRLLSDRFSAERPKGSFSTLEIQRTEQGDSAMYLCASSRDRGATNEKLFFGSGTQLSVL.

This sequence joins TRBV2 and TRBJ2-1; the match to TRBD1 covers 9 bases. CDR1 and CDR2 from the germline V gene are SNHLY and FYNNEI. Losses at the gene ends were 6 bases for V and 3 bases for J; bases not matched to a gene: 0. This CDR3 region has 13 residues. In DNA, the CDR3 is TGTGCCAGCAGGGGACAGGGCTACAATGAGCAGTTCTTC. Translation: CASRGQGYNEQFF.

The V and J genes are TRBV19 and TRBJ2-1, with 9 nucleotides matching TRBD1. The J segment lost 9 bases and the V segment lost 1 base, leaving 13 bases of the junction unmatched. This CDR3 has 17 residues. Germline values: CDR1 LNHDA, CDR2 SQIVND (reference sequence). The CDR3 DNA reads TGTGCCAGTAGTATAGGCCCGGGACAGGGTCTTATTAGTGAGCAGTTCTTC. This sequence encodes CASSIGPGQGLISEQFF.